Here is one TCR beta chain with its context. The antigen remains undetermined. This sample was taken from a study of cytomegalovirus exposure and HLA in healthy donors. Only in-frame clones appear in the TCRdb table, and some are missing; sequencing was by immunoSEQ multiplex PCR. The table shows 90,000 to 130,000 clones, with approximately 94% occurring only once. Study results and limitations: The study listed approximately 160 cytomegalovirus-associated TCR beta chains. Despite most TCR sequences being rare, some public TCRs occurred in many donors. CMV antigen specificity was confirmed in vitro for three CMV-associated chains.

V lost 0 bases and J lost 8, with 13 bases in between. Germline values: CDR1 MNHEY, CDR2 SVGAGI. CDR3 length: 15 amino acids. This TCR derives from a woman in her late teens or twenties in good health and CMV-seronegative. The chain has TRBV6-5 and TRBJ1-4; D unclear. The specimen sequenced was PBMCs. CDR3 nucleotide sequence: TGTGCCAGCAGTTACTCGAGAGCCGTCGCAGAAAAACTGTTTTTT. The encoded protein is CASSYSRAVAEKLFF.